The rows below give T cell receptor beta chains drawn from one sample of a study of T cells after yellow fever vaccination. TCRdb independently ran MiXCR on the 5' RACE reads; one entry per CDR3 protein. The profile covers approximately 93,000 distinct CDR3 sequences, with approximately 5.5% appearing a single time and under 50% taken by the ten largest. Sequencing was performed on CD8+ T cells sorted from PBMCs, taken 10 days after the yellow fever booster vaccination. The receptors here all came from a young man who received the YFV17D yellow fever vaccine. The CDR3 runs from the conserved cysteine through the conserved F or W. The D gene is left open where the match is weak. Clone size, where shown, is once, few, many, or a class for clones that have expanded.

CDR3 DNA: TGCAGTGCTAGAGAATCGGGTCAGCCCCAGCATTTT; CDR3 protein: CSARESGQPQHF; D gene: NA; J gene: TRBJ1-5; V gene: TRBV20-1; clone size: NA; CDR3 length: 12
CDR3 DNA: TGCGCCAGCAGCCAAGATCAGTCCTCCTACAATGAGCAGTTCTTC; CDR3 protein: CASSQDQSSYNEQFF; D gene: NA; J gene: TRBJ2-1; V gene: TRBV4-3; clone size: many; CDR3 length: 15
CDR3 DNA: TGTGCCATCAGTGAGTTGGGTCAGCCCCAGCATTTT; CDR3 protein: CAISELGQPQHF; D gene: NA; J gene: TRBJ1-5; V gene: TRBV10-3; clone size: few; CDR3 length: 12
CDR3 DNA: TGTGCCAGCAGCCACCCTTATGGGTATCATAGCAATCAGCCCCAGCATTTT; CDR3 protein: CASSHPYGYHSNQPQHF; D gene: NA; J gene: TRBJ1-5; V gene: TRBV6-2/TRBV6-3; clone size: NA; CDR3 length: 17
CDR3 DNA: TGTGCCAGCAGCCTTGGACAGTTCGGGCTCACCGCAGATACGCAGTATTTT; CDR3 protein: CASSLGQFGLTADTQYF; D gene: NA; J gene: TRBJ2-3; V gene: TRBV9; clone size: few; CDR3 length: 17
CDR3 DNA: TGCAGCGTTGTGGTCGGCACCGGGGGCGCTGAAGCTTTCTTT; CDR3 protein: CSVVVGTGGAEAFF; D gene: NA; J gene: TRBJ1-1; V gene: TRBV29-1; clone size: few; CDR3 length: 14
CDR3 DNA: TGCGCCAGCAGCTTGGAGGGGAATTCACCCCTCCACTTT; CDR3 protein: CASSLEGNSPLHF; D gene: NA; J gene: TRBJ1-6; V gene: TRBV5-1; clone size: few; CDR3 length: 13
CDR3 DNA: TGTGCCAGCAGTCGGGGACCACTCACGGGATGGAATGAGCAGTTCTTC; CDR3 protein: CASSRGPLTGWNEQFF; D gene: NA; J gene: TRBJ2-1; V gene: TRBV14; clone size: NA; CDR3 length: 16
CDR3 DNA: TGTGCCAGCAGCTTGACAGGGGAGGACTATGGCTACACCTTC; CDR3 protein: CASSLTGEDYGYTF; D gene: TRBD1; J gene: TRBJ1-2; V gene: TRBV7-3; clone size: few; CDR3 length: 14
CDR3 DNA: TGTGCCAGTAGTAACGGACAGGGAATCCATGGCTACACCTTC; CDR3 protein: CASSNGQGIHGYTF; D gene: TRBD1; J gene: TRBJ1-2; V gene: TRBV19; clone size: few; CDR3 length: 14
CDR3 DNA: TGTGCCAGTAGCAGCGGGGTACCTTACAATGAGCAGTTCTTC; CDR3 protein: CASSSGVPYNEQFF; D gene: TRBD2; J gene: TRBJ2-1; V gene: TRBV19; clone size: many; CDR3 length: 14
CDR3 DNA: TGCGCCAGCAGCCAAGGGACTAGCGGTGGCTACGAGCAGTACTTC; CDR3 protein: CASSQGTSGGYEQYF; D gene: TRBD2; J gene: TRBJ2-7; V gene: TRBV4-1; clone size: many; CDR3 length: 15
CDR3 DNA: TGTGCCTTAGAGGGAATGAACACTGAAGCTTTCTTT; CDR3 protein: CALEGMNTEAFF; D gene: NA; J gene: TRBJ1-1; V gene: TRBV30; clone size: many; CDR3 length: 12
CDR3 DNA: TGTGCCAGCAGCCCGGGACTGGTCACAGATACGCAGTATTTT; CDR3 protein: CASSPGLVTDTQYF; D gene: NA; J gene: TRBJ2-3; V gene: TRBV9; clone size: NA; CDR3 length: 14
CDR3 DNA: TGCGCCAGTCGCCCTACTAGCGGTGCCGTTATGGGTGAGCAGTTCTTC; CDR3 protein: CASRPTSGAVMGEQFF; D gene: TRBD2; J gene: TRBJ2-1; V gene: TRBV4-3; clone size: few; CDR3 length: 16
CDR3 DNA: TGTGCCAGCAGCGCCCGACTAGCGCCGTACCAAGAGACCCAGTACTTC; CDR3 protein: CASSARLAPYQETQYF; D gene: TRBD2; J gene: TRBJ2-5; V gene: TRBV11-2; clone size: few; CDR3 length: 16
CDR3 DNA: TGTGCCAGCCGAGACAGTCACTTGGGCTATGGCTACACCTTC; CDR3 protein: CASRDSHLGYGYTF; D gene: NA; J gene: TRBJ1-2; V gene: TRBV14; clone size: NA; CDR3 length: 14
CDR3 DNA: TGCGCCAGACCAGACAGGCCGAACACTGAAGCTTTCTTT; CDR3 protein: CARPDRPNTEAFF; D gene: NA; J gene: TRBJ1-1; V gene: TRBV5-1; clone size: NA; CDR3 length: 13
CDR3 DNA: TGTGCCAGCAGTTACCCATCGGTGGGGCGCGGGTCCTACGAGCAGTACTTC; CDR3 protein: CASSYPSVGRGSYEQYF; D gene: NA; J gene: TRBJ2-7; V gene: TRBV6-2/TRBV6-3; clone size: many; CDR3 length: 17
CDR3 DNA: TGTGCCAGCAGCCACCCCTACGGGGAGTCGGAGCAGTTCTTC; CDR3 protein: CASSHPYGESEQFF; D gene: NA; J gene: TRBJ2-1; V gene: TRBV4-2; clone size: NA; CDR3 length: 14
CDR3 DNA: TGTGCCAGCAGCCAAGATTTTGGCACAGATACGCAGTATTTT; CDR3 protein: CASSQDFGTDTQYF; D gene: NA; J gene: TRBJ2-3; V gene: TRBV4-2; clone size: few; CDR3 length: 14
CDR3 DNA: TGTGCCAGCAGTGGGCTCGGGCAGGGTAACCCGAGCTCCTACAATGAGCAGTTCTTC; CDR3 protein: CASSGLGQGNPSSYNEQFF; D gene: NA; J gene: TRBJ2-1; V gene: TRBV12-3/TRBV12-4; clone size: few; CDR3 length: 19
CDR3 DNA: TGTGCCAGCAGCTTTCGGGGTGGCTATGAGCAGTTCTTC; CDR3 protein: CASSFRGGYEQFF; D gene: NA; J gene: TRBJ2-1; V gene: TRBV11-2; clone size: many; CDR3 length: 13
CDR3 DNA: TGTGCCAGCAGCCACAACCAGACTTCTCTAGGCACAGATACGCAGTATTTT; CDR3 protein: CASSHNQTSLGTDTQYF; D gene: NA; J gene: TRBJ2-3; V gene: TRBV7-6; clone size: NA; CDR3 length: 17
CDR3 DNA: TGTGCCAGCAGGGACAGTTCCTACAATGAGCAGTTCTTC; CDR3 protein: CASRDSSYNEQFF; D gene: NA; J gene: TRBJ2-1; V gene: TRBV6-1; clone size: few; CDR3 length: 13
CDR3 DNA: TGTGCCAGCAGTTCATACGGACGGGCGGACGAGCAGTACTTC; CDR3 protein: CASSSYGRADEQYF; D gene: NA; J gene: TRBJ2-7; V gene: TRBV6-5; clone size: few; CDR3 length: 14
CDR3 DNA: TGCGCCAGCAGCTTTCCCGTCGGGGAGGGAACGGTTTTGACAGATACGCAGTATTTT; CDR3 protein: CASSFPVGEGTVLTDTQYF; D gene: TRBD2; J gene: TRBJ2-3; V gene: TRBV5-1; clone size: NA; CDR3 length: 19
CDR3 DNA: TGTGCCAGTACCACAACCGGTAATGAGCAGTTCTTC; CDR3 protein: CASTTTGNEQFF; D gene: NA; J gene: TRBJ2-1; V gene: TRBV19; clone size: NA; CDR3 length: 12
CDR3 DNA: TGTGCCAGCAGCTATTGGACACCCTCGGGAGGCTACACCTTC; CDR3 protein: CASSYWTPSGGYTF; D gene: NA; J gene: TRBJ1-2; V gene: TRBV5-6; clone size: few; CDR3 length: 14
CDR3 DNA: TGTGCCAGCAGTTTATTGTTCACTAGCGGGGGTAGCAATGAGCAGTTCTTC; CDR3 protein: CASSLLFTSGGSNEQFF; D gene: TRBD2; J gene: TRBJ2-1; V gene: TRBV27; clone size: many; CDR3 length: 17
CDR3 DNA: TGCGCCAGCAGCCAAGGAGGACAGGGGAACACCGGGGAGCTGTTTTTT; CDR3 protein: CASSQGGQGNTGELFF; D gene: TRBD1; J gene: TRBJ2-2; V gene: TRBV4-3; clone size: few; CDR3 length: 16
CDR3 DNA: TGTGCCATCAGTGAGCTCTCCGGGGCGAACACTGAAGCTTTCTTT; CDR3 protein: CAISELSGANTEAFF; D gene: NA; J gene: TRBJ1-1; V gene: TRBV10-3; clone size: many; CDR3 length: 15
CDR3 DNA: TGTGCCAGCAGCTTAGAGGGACCGGGGGGCTTCACAGATACGCAGTATTTT; CDR3 protein: CASSLEGPGGFTDTQYF; D gene: NA; J gene: TRBJ2-3; V gene: TRBV7-2; clone size: many; CDR3 length: 17
CDR3 DNA: TGTGCCAGCCGGACGGGCCCCCTTCGTGGCTACACCTTC; CDR3 protein: CASRTGPLRGYTF; D gene: NA; J gene: TRBJ1-2; V gene: TRBV6-5; clone size: few; CDR3 length: 13
CDR3 DNA: TGTGCCAGCAGTGTTGGGGATGAGGACATTCAGTACTTC; CDR3 protein: CASSVGDEDIQYF; D gene: NA; J gene: TRBJ2-4; V gene: TRBV25-1; clone size: few; CDR3 length: 13
CDR3 DNA: TGCAGTGCTAGGGACACGGTATCCTACAATGAGCAGTTCTTC; CDR3 protein: CSARDTVSYNEQFF; D gene: NA; J gene: TRBJ2-1; V gene: TRBV20-1; clone size: many; CDR3 length: 14
CDR3 DNA: TGCAGTGCTAGGTCTCGGAATTACAATGAGCAGTTCTTC; CDR3 protein: CSARSRNYNEQFF; D gene: NA; J gene: TRBJ2-1; V gene: TRBV20-1; clone size: NA; CDR3 length: 13
CDR3 DNA: TGTGCCAGCAGCGACCTGGGTGGGGGGGCGGACACTGAAGCTTTCTTT; CDR3 protein: CASSDLGGGADTEAFF; D gene: NA; J gene: TRBJ1-1; V gene: TRBV9; clone size: NA; CDR3 length: 16
CDR3 DNA: TGTGCCAGCAGCTTACGAAGACCCGGGGAGCAGTTCTTC; CDR3 protein: CASSLRRPGEQFF; D gene: NA; J gene: TRBJ2-1; V gene: TRBV7-6; clone size: few; CDR3 length: 13
CDR3 DNA: TGTGCTAGTGGCAAAGGGACAGCCTATGGCTACACCTTC; CDR3 protein: CASGKGTAYGYTF; D gene: TRBD1; J gene: TRBJ1-2; V gene: TRBV12-5; clone size: NA; CDR3 length: 13
CDR3 DNA: TGTGCCAGCAGCTCGACAGGGGAACAGCCCCAGCATTTT; CDR3 protein: CASSSTGEQPQHF; D gene: TRBD1; J gene: TRBJ1-5; V gene: TRBV7-9; clone size: few; CDR3 length: 13
CDR3 DNA: TGTGCCAGCGGGGGAATAGGGTCCTACGAGCAGTACTTC; CDR3 protein: CASGGIGSYEQYF; D gene: NA; J gene: TRBJ2-7; V gene: TRBV5-5; clone size: NA; CDR3 length: 13
CDR3 DNA: TGTGCCAGCAGCTTTTATGGGGCGGTAACGAACACCGGGGAGCTGTTTTTT; CDR3 protein: CASSFYGAVTNTGELFF; D gene: NA; J gene: TRBJ2-2; V gene: TRBV7-2; clone size: NA; CDR3 length: 17
CDR3 DNA: TGTGCCAGCAGCCTAGGACTAGCGGGGGAATACGAGCAGTACTTC; CDR3 protein: CASSLGLAGEYEQYF; D gene: TRBD2; J gene: TRBJ2-7; V gene: TRBV5-4; clone size: NA; CDR3 length: 15
CDR3 DNA: TGTGCCAGCAGCGCCCGGGACCGAGTTACTGGGGCCAACGTCCTGACTTTC; CDR3 protein: CASSARDRVTGANVLTF; D gene: NA; J gene: TRBJ2-6; V gene: TRBV9; clone size: NA; CDR3 length: 17
CDR3 DNA: TGTGCCAGCACCCATAGCGGGGGGACAGATACGCAGTATTTT; CDR3 protein: CASTHSGGTDTQYF; D gene: TRBD2; J gene: TRBJ2-3; V gene: TRBV9; clone size: few; CDR3 length: 14
CDR3 DNA: TGTGCCAGCAGCTTAAATCTAGGCGGGACGGGGGACTATGGCTACACCTTC; CDR3 protein: CASSLNLGGTGDYGYTF; D gene: NA; J gene: TRBJ1-2; V gene: TRBV5-6; clone size: few; CDR3 length: 17
CDR3 DNA: TGTGCCATCAGGCCTACTAGCGGGGGGCCTAACAATGAGCAGTTCTTC; CDR3 protein: CAIRPTSGGPNNEQFF; D gene: TRBD2; J gene: TRBJ2-1; V gene: TRBV10-3; clone size: NA; CDR3 length: 16
CDR3 DNA: TGTGCCAGCAGTTTAACCGCGGGGGGGCACAATGAGCAGTTCTTC; CDR3 protein: CASSLTAGGHNEQFF; D gene: TRBD2; J gene: TRBJ2-1; V gene: TRBV27; clone size: many; CDR3 length: 15
CDR3 DNA: TGTGCCAGCAGCGTTACCTCTAGCACAGATACGCAGTATTTT; CDR3 protein: CASSVTSSTDTQYF; D gene: NA; J gene: TRBJ2-3; V gene: TRBV9; clone size: many; CDR3 length: 14
CDR3 DNA: TGTGCCAGCAGCTTAGACAATGAGCAGTTCTTC; CDR3 protein: CASSLDNEQFF; D gene: NA; J gene: TRBJ2-1; V gene: TRBV7-9; clone size: few; CDR3 length: 11
CDR3 DNA: TGTGCCAGCAGCGCGGCCTTACCTGGAGGACAGTTCTTC; CDR3 protein: CASSAALPGGQFF; D gene: NA; J gene: TRBJ2-1; V gene: TRBV9; clone size: NA; CDR3 length: 13
CDR3 DNA: TGCAGCGTAACAAGATCAGGCGGGAACACCGGGGAGCTGTTTTTT; CDR3 protein: CSVTRSGGNTGELFF; D gene: NA; J gene: TRBJ2-2; V gene: TRBV29-1; clone size: few; CDR3 length: 15
CDR3 DNA: TGTGCCAGCAGCCCCAAGGGTAACTCCTATAATTCACCCCTCCACTTT; CDR3 protein: CASSPKGNSYNSPLHF; D gene: NA; J gene: TRBJ1-6; V gene: TRBV7-8; clone size: many; CDR3 length: 16
CDR3 DNA: TGCGCCAGCAGTGTGAGCTCTGGAAACACCATATATTTT; CDR3 protein: CASSVSSGNTIYF; D gene: NA; J gene: TRBJ1-3; V gene: TRBV10-2; clone size: NA; CDR3 length: 13